Listed below are T cell receptor beta chains from one sample, sequenced in a study of T cell responses to AZD1222 COVID-19 vaccine. The table came from immunoSEQ multiplex PCR; TCRdb's copy has only in-frame clones and leaves some out. The table includes 83,000 or so clones, more than 70% detected once. Sample: peripheral blood, taken on day 0 of AZD1222 vaccination. The receptors were sampled from an adult in good health. Each CDR3 is given with its conserved first and last residue. Each record gives: CDR3 protein, CDR3 DNA, V gene, D gene, J gene, clone size. The D gene is left open where the match is weak. Expanded clones are given a class, and other clones once, few, many or no size at all.

CASSFRGSPLHF	TGTGCCAGCAGCTTCCGGGGGTCACCCCTCCACTTT	TRBV5-4	.	TRBJ1-6	.
CASSRNPTSDEQFF	TGCGCCAGCAGTCGAAACCCCACTAGCGATGAGCAGTTCTTC	TRBV10-2	TRBD2	TRBJ2-1	.
CASSEWGSRILQGPQHF	TGTGCCAGCAGTGAATGGGGATCCCGGATCCTTCAGGGGCCCCAGCATTTT	TRBV6-1	.	TRBJ1-5	.
CASSRTGRTEAFF	TGTGCCAGCAGCCGGACAGGTAGGACTGAAGCTTTCTTT	TRBV12-3/TRBV12-4	TRBD1	TRBJ1-1	.
CASSLGLFYASSYNEQFF	TGTGCCAGCAGCTTGGGCCTTTTTTACGCTAGCTCCTACAATGAGCAGTTCTTC	TRBV13	.	TRBJ2-1	.
CASSLKVTALNYGYTF	TGCGCCAGCAGCTTGAAAGTGACAGCCCTTAACTATGGCTACACCTTC	TRBV5-1	.	TRBJ1-2	.
CASSLSGQGHNEQFF	TGCGCCAGCAGCTTGTCGGGACAGGGACACAATGAGCAGTTCTTC	TRBV5-1	TRBD1	TRBJ2-1	.
CASRQGASIYGYTF	TGTGCCAGCAGACAGGGGGCGTCCATCTATGGCTACACCTTC	TRBV6-5	TRBD1	TRBJ1-2	.
CATSDTSGRSYGYTF	TGTGCCACCAGTGATACCTCGGGACGGAGTTATGGCTACACCTTC	TRBV24-1	.	TRBJ1-2	few
CASSQDLGGSSNYGYTF	TGTGCCAGCAGCCAAGATCTAGGAGGGTCGAGTAACTATGGCTACACCTTC	TRBV4-2	.	TRBJ1-2	once
CASRPGQVNEQFF	TGTGCCAGCAGACCTGGACAGGTCAATGAGCAGTTCTTC	TRBV12-3/TRBV12-4	TRBD1	TRBJ2-1	.
CASSPPGQGLQGGYTF	TGTGCCAGCTCACCACCGGGACAGGGGCTGCAAGGAGGCTACACCTTC	TRBV18	TRBD1	TRBJ1-2	.
CASSLSRTLENSPLHF	TGTGCCAGCAGTTTATCACGGACACTCGAGAATTCACCCCTCCACTTT	TRBV27	.	TRBJ1-6	.